A single sample gave rise to the 2 T cell receptor beta chains below, sequenced in a study of blood T cell repertoires in COVID-19 (dated by TCRdb to about 2020). Library prep was done by the immunoSEQ multiplex PCR assay. This is the immuneACCESS table as TCRdb keeps it, with only in-frame sequences that have V and J called. A part of the clones is gone; compared with another copy, unresolved V genes explain less than half, and the rest is unexplained. The sample table shows under 80,000 clones, and around 77% are seen once. The ten largest clonotypes hold about a fifth of the sample. Material: peripheral blood. The receptors were gathered from an elderly man with active or convalescent COVID-19.

The chain joins TRBV27 to TRBJ1-6; no firm D call. V lost 6 bases to trimming and J lost 7 bases, with 10 bases between them. This CDR3 is built from 13 residues. CDR1 MNHEY and CDR2 SMNVEV come from the germline V gene (reference sequence). The CDR3, as DNA: TGTGCCAGCAGCACCACAGAGAATTCACCCCTCCACTTT. It encodes CASSTTENSPLHF.

This chain uses TRBV5-1 with TRBJ1-1, with D possibly being TRBD1 (6 bases). The CDR3 runs to 15 residues. V was cut by 0 bases and J by 3 bases, with 12 bases left in between. Germline CDR1 reads SGHRS; CDR2 reads YFSETQ. CDR3 residues: CASSLAGQYDTEAFF. The CDR3 DNA reads as TGCGCCAGCAGCTTGGCCGGACAGTATGACACTGAAGCTTTCTTT.